The clone carrying this T cell receptor beta chain turned up a few times. Then a second PCR, running about 7 to 11 cycles, was carried out with a sample-barcoded 5' primer and a J-beta primer mix. Sequencing of every sample gave 2.5 million or more CDR3-containing paired-end reads. TCRdb passed the 5' RACE reads through MiXCR, listing each CDR3 protein once. The repertoire consists of over 700,000 distinct CDR3 sequences, with 20% to 25% occurring once and the leading ten covering 9.4%. Caucasian, healthy and from Russia, the donors were aged between roughly 6 and 95. Each donor supplied around 10 milliliters of peripheral blood. The CDR3 is 15 amino acids. J gave up 11 bases and V 5 bases, and 11 bases lay outside the gene matches. Germline V gene lookup returns CDR1 MGHDK and CDR2 SYGVNS. The data were obtained in a study of blood T cells in healthy people across ages. This same sample was also taken into another study, of T cells of mothers and their children. That report adds: The analysis detected no persistent microchimeric T cell clones.

Sequencing input: blood. This TCR was recovered from a boy younger than 18 in good health. The V call is TRBV25-1, the J call TRBJ1-6; 8 bases are shared with TRBD1. CDR3 nucleotides: TGTGCCAGCAGTCCTTCGGGACAGGCAACCCCACCCCTCCACTTT. Its protein is CASSPSGQATPPLHF.